The clone carrying this T cell receptor (beta chain) showed up just once. This sample stems from a study of blood T cell repertoires in COVID-19. Background on the study: Both acute and convalescent COVID-19 samples were obtained from the United States, Italy and Spain.

Original analysis: Nucleated cell counts were estimated from reference gene primer amplification. The protocol was immunoSEQ multiplex PCR, while the TCRdb copy is restricted to in-frame clones and leaves out a portion. V and J calls and clone size are copied from that table; D and trimming were computed from the DNA. The sample includes about 260,000 clones, roughly 90% of them seen just once. Participant age was roughly 18 to 95 years, and participants resided in around 24 US areas. Grouping used clinical history reported by participants in a survey and questionnaire. What was sequenced was PBMCs or T cells enriched from blood (not recorded which). This TCR derives from a man aged 35 to 55 who had been exposed to COVID-19.

The CDR3 bases are TGTGCCAGCAGCCGGGACAGCCAAGAGACCCAGTACTTC. It is translated as CASSRDSQETQYF. The J gene is TRBJ2-5, the V gene TRBV12-3 or TRBV12-4; 7 positions agree with TRBD1. The CDR3 covers 13 residues. V was clipped by 6 bases and J by 1 base; unmatched bases: 2.